These 13 T cell receptor beta chains were sequenced from one sample in a study of cytomegalovirus exposure and HLA in healthy donors. The PCR used 60 Vbeta and 13 Jbeta primers. The assay was immunoSEQ multiplex PCR, and TCRdb's table has in-frame clones only and misses some. The sample includes about 110,000 clones, around 80% seen only once; the top ten take approximately 0.22%. Input material: PBMCs. These receptors were collected from a middle-aged man in good health and CMV-seronegative.

This clone was counted a few times. The chain combines TRBV6-1 with TRBJ1-3, with TRBD1 as a possible D gene (5 bases). The germline V gene has CDR1 MNHNS and CDR2 SASEGT. CDR3 length: 15 amino acids. The V and J ends lost 10 bases and 0 bases respectively, with 16 bases between them. In DNA, the CDR3 is TGTGCCACTTTGGGGGGGGGTAACTCTGGAAACACCATATATTTT. This codes for CATLGGGNSGNTIYF.

The chain combines TRBV9 with TRBJ1-1, with D uncertain. Germline V gives CDR1 SGDLS, CDR2 YYNGEE. The CDR3 is made up of 11 amino acids. Trimming pared 4 bases from V and 8 bases from J, leaving 9 bases between. CDR3 sequence: CASSSGGEAFF. CDR3 nucleotides: TGTGCCAGCAGCTCAGGAGGGGAAGCTTTCTTT.

The V gene is TRBV7-9, the J gene TRBJ2-7, with TRBD1 matching 12 bases. The germline gives CDR1 SEHNR, CDR2 FQNEAQ (reference sequence). The CDR3 runs to 15 residues. Unmatched junction bases numbered 5, after V lost 7 bases and J lost 1 base. This CDR3 reads CASTLGQGASYEQYF. For the CDR3, the DNA is TGTGCCAGCACCTTGGGACAGGGGGCATCCTACGAGCAGTACTTC.

The chain combines TRBV27 with TRBJ2-5; D is possibly TRBD1 (7 bases). The ends were cut back, 5 bases at V and 2 bases at J, with 18 bases in the middle. Germline CDR1 and CDR2: MNHEY and SMNVEV (reference sequence). The CDR3 runs 16 residues. Here the CDR3 DNA reads TGTGCCAGCAGTACCCAGGGGGATAGCGGTCAAGAGACCCAGTACTTC. It codes for CASSTQGDSGQETQYF.

The rearrangement links TRBV10-3 to TRBJ2-2; TRBD2 matches 10 bases. Germline V CDR1 and CDR2: ENHRY, SYGVKD. Trimming took 6 bases from V and 5 from J; bases not matched to a gene: 6. The CDR3 has 15 amino acids. The CDR3 DNA reads as TGTGCCATCAGCTTACTAGCGGGAAATACCGGGGAGCTGTTTTTT. Translation gives CAISLLAGNTGELFF.

The table lists this clone with a few counts. This chain uses TRBV9 with TRBJ1-1; perhaps TRBD1 as D (5 bases). Per germline, CDR1 SGDLS and CDR2 YYNGEE. The CDR3 has 12 residues. Trimming took off 3 bases at V and 7 bases at J, with 10 bases between the two ends. CDR3 nucleotides: TGTGCCAGCAGCGCCCGCGGGGGTGAAGCTTTCTTT. Translated: CASSARGGEAFF.

The CDR3 nucleotides read TGTGCCAGCGGGCGGGGGACCCAGTACTTC. Translated, it gives CASGRGTQYF. The gene calls are TRBV5-8 and TRBJ2-5, with a weak D call TRBD2 (6 bases). Germline V CDR1 and CDR2: SGHTS, YDEGEE. Trimming removed 7 bases from V and 7 bases from J, with 8 bases in between. The CDR3 loop spans 10 amino acids.

This chain connects TRBV6-5 to TRBJ1-2; TRBD1 aligns across 7 bases. V shed 2 bases and J 8 bases; nucleotides not matched to a gene: 11. There are 15 residues in the CDR3. The germline V gene encodes CDR1 MNHEY and CDR2 SVGAGI. In nucleotides, the CDR3 is TGTGCCAGCAGTTACGGGGCTTCAGGGGGATACGGCTACACCTTC. This codes for CASSYGASGGYGYTF.

Only a few counts were recorded for this clone. The chain has TRBV4-2 and TRBJ2-3; TRBD2 aligns across 8 bases. The CDR3 sequence is 16 residues long. After removal of 4 bases from V and 4 bases from J, the junction contained 10 bases not matched to a gene. The germline gives CDR1 LGHNA, CDR2 YNFKEQ. The CDR3 spells CASSPSHGGAADTQYF. The CDR3 DNA reads TGTGCCAGCAGCCCTTCGCACGGGGGGGCCGCAGATACGCAGTATTTT.

J is TRBJ1-5 and V is TRBV4-1; D is unclear. The germline CDR1 and CDR2 sequences are MGHRA and YSYEKL. This CDR3 is built from 13 residues. V was clipped by 2 bases and J by 4 bases, with 6 bases between them. This CDR3 is CASSQQLNQPQHF. The CDR3 DNA reads TGCGCCAGCAGCCAACAACTTAATCAGCCCCAGCATTTT.

The chain carries TRBV6-5 and TRBJ2-2; 8 bases agree with TRBD1. Trimming cost V 6 bases and J 4 bases; bases outside gene matches: 7. Per germline, CDR1 MNHEY and CDR2 SVGAGI. The CDR3 totals 15 residues. This chain's CDR3 is CASRSGQGATGELFF. CDR3 coding DNA: TGTGCCAGCAGGAGCGGGCAGGGGGCCACCGGGGAGCTGTTTTTT.

This clone was seen a few times. The chain employs TRBV28 and TRBJ2-3; TRBD2 is a possible D gene (6 bases). The germline V gene has CDR1 MDHEN and CDR2 SYDVKM. Trimming took off 7 bases at V and 4 bases at J, with 15 bases between the two ends. The CDR3 covers 14 residues. CDR3 in amino acids: CASNLGGAPDTQYF. In nucleotides, the CDR3 is TGTGCCAGCAATCTAGGCGGGGCTCCAGATACGCAGTATTTT.

J is TRBJ2-1 and V is TRBV2, with D tentatively TRBD2 (5 bases). The CDR3 length is 14 residues. V was clipped by 4 bases and J by 9 bases, with 16 bases between them. The germline V gene encodes CDR1 SNHLY and CDR2 FYNNEI. The CDR3 DNA is TGTGCCAGCAGTGGAGGAACTAGTTTCGGTGAGCAGTTCTTC. Its translation is CASSGGTSFGEQFF. Supplemented by reference TRBV2 and TRBJ2-1, the full variable domain reads EPEVTQTPSHQVTQMGQEVILRCVPISNHLYFYWYRQILGQKVEFLVSFYNNEISEKSEIFDDQFSVERPDGSNFTLKIRSTKLEDSAMYFCASSGGTSFGEQFFGPGTRLTVL.